This TCR beta chain emerged from a study of response to subunit inactivated influenza vaccine. General observations from the study: Authors proposed each seasonal influenza vaccination draws in few new T cells.

The CDR3 extends over 13 amino acids. Deletions cut 3 bases from V and 5 bases from J, with 10 bases between. Germline loops: CDR1 ENHRY, CDR2 SYGVKD. One entry per CDR3 protein, called by TCRdb with MiXCR from the RT-PCR reads. The table records a few hundred thousand distinct CDR3 sequences, around 15% of them present only once. At least ten counts were recorded for this clonotype. What it binds is not known. V and J are TRBV10-3 and TRBJ2-5; D might be TRBD1 (5 bases). Sequenced here: PBMCs from blood, sampled approximately 12 days after vaccination. This clonotype was sampled from a man aged 45-60 years who received an inactivated influenza vaccine. The DNA for the CDR3 is TGTGCCATCAGTGATCAAGGGGCTGAGACCCAGTACTTC. Translating gives CAISDQGAETQYF.